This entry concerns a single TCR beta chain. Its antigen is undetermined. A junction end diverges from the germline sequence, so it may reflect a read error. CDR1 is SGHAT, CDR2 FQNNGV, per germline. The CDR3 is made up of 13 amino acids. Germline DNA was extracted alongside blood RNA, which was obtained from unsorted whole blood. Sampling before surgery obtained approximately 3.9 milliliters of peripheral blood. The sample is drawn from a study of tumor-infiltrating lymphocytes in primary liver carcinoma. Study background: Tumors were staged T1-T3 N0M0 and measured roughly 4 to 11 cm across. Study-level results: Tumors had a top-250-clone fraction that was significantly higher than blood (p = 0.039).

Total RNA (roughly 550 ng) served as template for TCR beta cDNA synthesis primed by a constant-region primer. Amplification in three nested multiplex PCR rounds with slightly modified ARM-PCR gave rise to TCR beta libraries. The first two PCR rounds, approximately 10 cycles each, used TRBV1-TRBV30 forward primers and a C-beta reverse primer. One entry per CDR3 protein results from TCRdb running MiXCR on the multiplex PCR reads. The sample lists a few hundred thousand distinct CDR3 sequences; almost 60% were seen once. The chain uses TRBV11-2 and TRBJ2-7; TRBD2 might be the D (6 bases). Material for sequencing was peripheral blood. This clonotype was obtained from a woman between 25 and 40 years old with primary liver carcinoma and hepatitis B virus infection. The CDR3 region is CDSSFPAGYEQHF. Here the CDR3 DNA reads TGTGACAGCAGCTTTCCGGCGGGGTACGAGCAGCACTTC.